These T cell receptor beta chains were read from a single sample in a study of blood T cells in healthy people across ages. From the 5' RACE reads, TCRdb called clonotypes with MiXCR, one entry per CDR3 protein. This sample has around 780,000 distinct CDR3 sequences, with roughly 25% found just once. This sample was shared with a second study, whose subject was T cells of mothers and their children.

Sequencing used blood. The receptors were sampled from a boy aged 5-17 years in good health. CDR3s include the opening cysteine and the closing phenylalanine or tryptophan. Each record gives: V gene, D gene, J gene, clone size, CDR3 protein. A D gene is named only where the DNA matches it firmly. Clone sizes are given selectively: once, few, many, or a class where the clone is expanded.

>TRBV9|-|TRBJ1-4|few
CASSVQGGTQGEKLFF
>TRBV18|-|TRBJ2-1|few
CASSGVIQGEQFF
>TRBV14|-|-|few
CASSHSWDEQYF
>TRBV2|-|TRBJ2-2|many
CASSDGTDVQGLFF
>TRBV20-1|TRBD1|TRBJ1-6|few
CSAVPGQYNSPLHF
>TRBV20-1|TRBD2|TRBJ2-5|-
CSARRTSGGQETQYF
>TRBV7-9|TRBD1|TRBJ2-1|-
CASSLEGTGGRYNEQFF
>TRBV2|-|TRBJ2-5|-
CASRGGSSWETQYF
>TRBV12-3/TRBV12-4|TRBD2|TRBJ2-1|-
CASSPVAGVHNEQFF
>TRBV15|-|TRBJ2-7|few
CATSDKRWIEQYF
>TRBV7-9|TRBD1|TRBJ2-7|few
CASSFGTATYSEQYF
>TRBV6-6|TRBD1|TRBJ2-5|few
CASTETGKWETQYF
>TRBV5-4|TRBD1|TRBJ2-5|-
CASGTGTGAQETQYF
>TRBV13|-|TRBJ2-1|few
CASNFGTSGYNEQFF
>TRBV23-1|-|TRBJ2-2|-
CASSQPKGPGELFF
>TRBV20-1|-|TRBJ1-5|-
CSARRTDYNQPQHF
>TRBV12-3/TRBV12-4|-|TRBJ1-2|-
CASSRPWGRNYGYTF
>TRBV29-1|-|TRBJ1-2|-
CSVESAGDGYTF
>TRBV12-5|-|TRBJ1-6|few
CASGFLESGDSPLHF
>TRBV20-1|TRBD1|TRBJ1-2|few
CSARGWTGGANYGYTF
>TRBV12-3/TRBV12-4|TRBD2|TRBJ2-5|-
CASRSLAGGFQETQYF
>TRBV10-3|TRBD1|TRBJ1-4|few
CAISGNDRDEKLFF
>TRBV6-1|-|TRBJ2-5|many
CASSLSQGLAIETQYF
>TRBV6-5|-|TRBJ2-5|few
CASSQEPQETQYF
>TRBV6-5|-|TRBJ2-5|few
CASSYGPTTETQYF
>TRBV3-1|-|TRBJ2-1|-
CASTGGLEQFF
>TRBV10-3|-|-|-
CAISDPKVGTGQYNEQFF
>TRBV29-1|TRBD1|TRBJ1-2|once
CSVGKTGSPECGYTF
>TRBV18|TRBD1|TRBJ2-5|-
CASSPLTGAPQETQYF
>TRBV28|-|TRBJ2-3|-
CASSQRGSGTDTQYF
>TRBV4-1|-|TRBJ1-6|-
CASSQEKNSPLHF
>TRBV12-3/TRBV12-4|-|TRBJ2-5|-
CASSSSPPRQYF
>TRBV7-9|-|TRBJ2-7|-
CASGLGFLAHEQYF
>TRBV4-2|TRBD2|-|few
CASSQDRRGALSEQYF
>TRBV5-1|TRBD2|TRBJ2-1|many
CASSLARGAYNEQFF
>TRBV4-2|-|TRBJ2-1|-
CASSRISGQNNEQFF
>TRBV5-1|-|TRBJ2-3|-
CASSFWDTGGTQYF
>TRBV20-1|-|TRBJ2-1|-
CSAREDSYNEQFF
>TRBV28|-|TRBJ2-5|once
CASSFRVVKGRETQYF
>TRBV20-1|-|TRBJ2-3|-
CSASTLVTQTDTQYF
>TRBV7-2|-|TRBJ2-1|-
CTSSLGARGASYNEQFF
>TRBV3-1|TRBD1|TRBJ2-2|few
CASSRHRGTNTGELFF
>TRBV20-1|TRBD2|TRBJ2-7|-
CSARGGVLYEQYF
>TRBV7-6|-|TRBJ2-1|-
CASSLEGHYNEQFF
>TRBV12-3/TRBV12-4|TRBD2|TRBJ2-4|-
CASSSIRPSGGASGAGDKNIQYF
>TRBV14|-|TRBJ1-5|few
CASSQQFDQPQHF
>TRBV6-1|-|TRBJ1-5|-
CASSVRPDQPQHF
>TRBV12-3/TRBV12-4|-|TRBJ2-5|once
CASSFAELQETQYF
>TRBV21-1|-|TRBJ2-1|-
CASSPHCHRGAPSNEQFF
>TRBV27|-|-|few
CASSLGRASHYEQYF
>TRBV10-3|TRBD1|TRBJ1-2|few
CAIRGTDSYGYTF
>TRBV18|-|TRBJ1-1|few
CASSPRRGDHTEAFF
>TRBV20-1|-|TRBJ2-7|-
CSARPPGGREQYF
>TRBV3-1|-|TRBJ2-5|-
CASSLLAIQDTQYF
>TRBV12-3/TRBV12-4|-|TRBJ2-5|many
CASSLRGGAETQYF